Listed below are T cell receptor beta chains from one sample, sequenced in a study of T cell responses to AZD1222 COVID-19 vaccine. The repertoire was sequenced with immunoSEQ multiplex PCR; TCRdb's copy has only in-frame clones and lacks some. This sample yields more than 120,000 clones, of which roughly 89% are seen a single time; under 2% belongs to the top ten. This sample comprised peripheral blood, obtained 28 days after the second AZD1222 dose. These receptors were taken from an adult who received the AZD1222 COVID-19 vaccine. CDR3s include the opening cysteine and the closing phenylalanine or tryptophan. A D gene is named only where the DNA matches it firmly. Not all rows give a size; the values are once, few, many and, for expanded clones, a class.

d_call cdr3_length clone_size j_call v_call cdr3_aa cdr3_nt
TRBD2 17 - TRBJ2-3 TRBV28 CASRGERGFWVTDTQYF TGTGCCAGCAGGGGAGAGCGGGGTTTTTGGGTCACAGATACGCAGTATTTT
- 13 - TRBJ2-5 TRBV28 CASIGQGEETQYF TGTGCCAGCATCGGTCAGGGAGAAGAGACCCAGTACTTC
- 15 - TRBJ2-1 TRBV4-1 CASSQDTGSKDEQFF TGCGCCAGCAGCCAAGATACAGGCTCCAAGGATGAGCAGTTCTTC
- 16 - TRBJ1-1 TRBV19 CASSKPDSPANTEAFF TGTGCCAGTAGTAAACCAGACAGCCCGGCGAACACTGAAGCTTTCTTT
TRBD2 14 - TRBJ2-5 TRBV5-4 CASSQGLAEETQYF TGTGCCAGCAGCCAGGGACTAGCGGAAGAGACCCAGTACTTC
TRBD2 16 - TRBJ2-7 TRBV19 CASSIGASGSSYEQYF TGTGCCAGTAGTATAGGGGCAAGCGGGAGTTCCTACGAGCAGTACTTC
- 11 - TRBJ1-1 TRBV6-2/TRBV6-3 CASSHGREAFF TGTGCCAGCAGCCATGGCCGAGAAGCTTTCTTT
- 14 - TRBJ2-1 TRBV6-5 CASRPPIAFGEQFF TGTGCCAGCAGACCACCGATAGCGTTCGGGGAGCAGTTCTTC
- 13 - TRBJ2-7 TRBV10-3 CAISESLRYEQYF TGTGCCATCAGTGAGTCGCTACGCTACGAGCAGTACTTC
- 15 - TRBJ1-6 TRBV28 CASSNSGTSYSPLHF TGTGCCAGCAGCAACTCCGGGACATCGTATTCACCCCTCCACTTT
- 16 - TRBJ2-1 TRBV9 CASSVREGGSGNEQFF TGTGCCAGCAGCGTAAGGGAAGGGGGGTCAGGGAATGAGCAGTTCTTC
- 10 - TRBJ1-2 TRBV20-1 CSARPDGYTF TGCAGTGCTCGACCGGATGGCTACACCTTC
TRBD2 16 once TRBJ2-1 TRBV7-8 CASSRGGLAGDNEQFF TGTGCCAGCAGCCGAGGGGGACTAGCGGGAGACAATGAGCAGTTCTTC
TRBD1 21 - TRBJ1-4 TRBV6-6 CASSSFGQETPRRALNEKLFF TGTGCCAGCAGCTCATTCGGACAGGAAACCCCCCGCAGGGCTTTAAATGAAAAACTGTTTTTT
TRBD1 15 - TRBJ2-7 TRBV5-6 CASSLKQGVTYEQYF TGTGCCAGCAGCTTGAAACAGGGGGTGACCTACGAGCAGTACTTC
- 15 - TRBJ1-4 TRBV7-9 CASSLSSGFDEKLFF TGTGCCAGCAGCCTAAGTTCGGGCTTCGATGAAAAACTGTTTTTT
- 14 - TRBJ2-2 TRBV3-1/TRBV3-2 CASSQGGNTGELFF TGTGCCAGCAGCCAAGGAGGGAACACCGGGGAGCTGTTTTTT
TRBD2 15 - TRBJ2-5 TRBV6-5 CASSSPGTSLETQYF TGTGCCAGCAGTTCGCCAGGGACTAGCCTGGAGACCCAGTACTTC
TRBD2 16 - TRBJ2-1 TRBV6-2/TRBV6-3 CASSYWRSGMLNEQFF TGTGCCAGCAGTTACTGGCGTAGCGGGATGCTCAATGAGCAGTTCTTC
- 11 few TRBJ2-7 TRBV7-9 CASSLAREQYF TGTGCCAGCAGCTTAGCGCGCGAGCAGTACTTC
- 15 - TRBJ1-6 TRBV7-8 CASSSSGTYNSPLHF TGTGCCAGCAGCTCATCCGGGACTTATAATTCACCCCTCCACTTT
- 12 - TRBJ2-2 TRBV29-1 CSGGLTTGELFF TGCAGCGGGGGACTGACCACCGGGGAGCTGTTTTTT
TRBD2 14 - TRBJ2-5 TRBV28 CASSLAGGLETQYF TGTGCCAGCAGTTTGGCGGGAGGCTTAGAGACCCAGTACTTC
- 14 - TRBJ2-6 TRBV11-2 CASGATSGANVLTF TGTGCCAGCGGAGCAACCTCTGGGGCCAACGTCCTGACTTTC
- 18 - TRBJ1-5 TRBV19 CASSMRIRSGQGGQPQHF TGTGCCAGTAGTATGAGGATAAGAAGTGGGCAGGGTGGGCAGCCCCAGCATTTT
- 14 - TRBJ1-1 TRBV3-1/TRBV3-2 CASSRGGLNTEAFF TGTGCCAGCAGCCGGGGGGGCCTAAACACTGAAGCTTTCTTT
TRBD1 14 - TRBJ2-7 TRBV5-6 CASSRGQGFTEQYF TGTGCCAGCAGCCGGGGACAGGGATTCACCGAGCAGTACTTC
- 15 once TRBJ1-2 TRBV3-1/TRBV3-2 CASSHSGAIIYGYTF TGTGCCAGCAGCCATTCAGGGGCTATTATCTATGGCTACACCTTC
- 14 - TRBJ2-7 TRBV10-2 CASSPGRSIYEQYF TGCGCCAGCAGCCCGGGACGATCTATCTACGAGCAGTACTTC
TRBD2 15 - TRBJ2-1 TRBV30 CAWCYGGSSYNEQFF TGTGCCTGGTGCTATGGCGGGAGCTCCTACAATGAGCAGTTCTTC
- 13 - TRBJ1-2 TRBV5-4 CASSPDKNYGYTF TGTGCCAGCAGCCCGGACAAAAATTATGGCTACACCTTC
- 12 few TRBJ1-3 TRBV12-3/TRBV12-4 CASSPSGNTIYF TGTGCCAGCAGTCCCTCCGGAAACACCATATATTTT
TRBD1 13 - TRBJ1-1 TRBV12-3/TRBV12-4 CASSQGGNTEAFF TGTGCCAGCAGTCAGGGGGGGAACACTGAAGCTTTCTTT
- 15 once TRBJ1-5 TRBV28 CASSLGTNSNQPQHF TGTGCCAGCAGTTTAGGGACAAATAGCAATCAGCCCCAGCATTTT
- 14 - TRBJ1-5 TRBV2 CASSASVGNQPQHF TGTGCCAGCAGTGCTTCGGTGGGAAATCAGCCCCAGCATTTT